The rows below give T cell receptor beta chains drawn from one sample of a study of T cell changes during pregnancy in multiple sclerosis. Sequencing was performed with immunoSEQ multiplex PCR; in TCRdb, only in-frame clones are kept and a portion is missing. The table has tens of thousands of clones, just under 95% seen once. Sequenced material: CD4+ T cells from peripheral blood mononuclear cells, taken in the third trimester of pregnancy. The receptor set was obtained from a female donor with multiple sclerosis, enrolled in a pregnancy study. CDR3s include the opening cysteine and the closing phenylalanine or tryptophan. Clone size appears in some rows only: once, few, many, or a class for an expanded clone.

j_call clone_size v_call cdr3_aa
TRBJ2-7 NA TRBV5-4 CASSVGGQSSYEQYF
TRBJ1-5 NA TRBV6-6 CASSYYGGNSNQPQHF
TRBJ2-1 NA TRBV29-1 CGAGRYNEQFF
TRBJ1-5 NA TRBV10-1 CASSEGGNSNQPQHF
TRBJ1-2 NA TRBV16 CASSQSMGGGYGYTF
TRBJ1-2 once TRBV28 CASSTTGGDYGYTF
TRBJ2-3 NA TRBV6-1 CASSEALGVDTQYF
TRBJ2-7 once TRBV10-3 CAISLVGQGYYEQYF
TRBJ1-2 NA TRBV18 CASSPGQSLVSNYGYTF
TRBJ1-4 NA TRBV19 CASSIVQGKGEKLFF
TRBJ2-1 NA TRBV6-1 CASSASGSSYNEQFF
TRBJ1-1 NA TRBV6-5 CASSYSGQANTEAFF
TRBJ2-5 NA TRBV7-6 CASTRGLETQYF